The 31 T cell receptor beta chains listed next were all sequenced from one sample in a study of blood T cell repertoires in COVID-19. Only in-frame clones appear in the TCRdb table, and some are missing; sequencing was by immunoSEQ multiplex PCR. Of roughly 160,000 clones in the sample, 80% were seen once. Sequenced input: PBMCs or T cells enriched from blood (not recorded which). These receptors were collected from a woman aged 60-75 years who had recovered from COVID-19.

The gene calls are TRBV11-2 and TRBJ2-2, with TRBD1 matching 12 bases. The germline V gene encodes CDR1 SGHAT and CDR2 FQNNGV. This CDR3 spans 16 amino acids. Unmatched junction bases numbered 6, after V lost 1 base and J lost 9 bases. The CDR3 reads CASSLVGTGGSWELFF. DNA for the CDR3: TGTGCCAGCAGCTTAGTCGGGACAGGGGGCAGTTGGGAGCTGTTTTTT. Supplemented by reference TRBV11-2 and TRBJ2-2, the full variable domain reads EAGVAQSPRYKIIEKRQSVAFWCNPISGHATLYWYQQILGQGPKLLIQFQNNGVVDDSQLPKDRFSAERLKGVDSTLKIQPAKLEDSAVYLCASSLVGTGGSWELFFGEGSRLTVL.

The DNA for the CDR3 is TGTGCCAGCTCACCAAAGGGGGACGAGCAGTACTTC. It translates to CASSPKGDEQYF. The chain uses TRBV18 and TRBJ2-7; D is perhaps TRBD1 (6 bases). The CDR3 extends over 12 amino acids. Germline V gene sequence: CDR1 KGHSH, CDR2 LQKENI. V was pared by 2 bases and J by 5 bases, with 7 bases between.

V usage is TRBV15 and J usage is TRBJ2-1; D unclear. CDR1 and CDR2 (germline): LNHNV, YYDKDF (reference sequence). The CDR3 spans 15 residues. Trimming left V 0 bases short and J 4 bases short, with 10 bases between. As DNA, the CDR3 is TGTGCCACCAGCAGAGACAGGAACCCATACAATGAGCAGTTCTTC. Translation gives CATSRDRNPYNEQFF.

The chain recombines TRBV5-1 with TRBJ2-1, with 12 bases fitting TRBD2. Germline V gene sequence: CDR1 SGHRS, CDR2 YFSETQ. The ends lost 4 bases at V and 7 bases at J; junction bases unmatched: 6. The CDR3 contains 15 residues. The CDR3 DNA reads TGCGCCAGCAGCCTAGCGGGGGGGCTTTCAAATGAGCAGTTCTTC. Translating gives CASSLAGGLSNEQFF.

The chain couples TRBV3-1 (or the pseudogene TRBV3-2) to TRBJ1-4, with D possibly being TRBD1 (5 bases). The germline V and J ends were trimmed by 0 bases and 7 bases, with 12 bases remaining between them. The germline V gene encodes CDR1 LGHDT and CDR2 YNNKEL (reference sequence). The CDR3 has 15 residues. This chain's CDR3 is CASSQDRVFGEKLFF. In DNA form, the CDR3 reads TGTGCCAGCAGCCAAGACAGGGTGTTTGGTGAAAAACTGTTTTTT.

The rearrangement joins TRBV6-2 or TRBV6-3 to TRBJ2-3, with 9 bases matching TRBD2. There are 18 residues in the CDR3. Trimming cost V 0 bases and J 6 bases; bases outside gene matches: 13. Per the germline V gene, CDR1 is MNHEY and CDR2 is SVGEGT. CDR3 in DNA: TGTGCCAGCAGTTACTCGAATGCAGCGGGGGGACGCTTGGATACGCAGTATTTT. Amino acid sequence: CASSYSNAAGGRLDTQYF.

This clone was recorded only once. The chain recombines TRBV4-2 with TRBJ2-2; 13 nucleotides agree with TRBD2. This CDR3 is built from 15 residues. Trimming removed 5 bases from V and 3 bases from J; junction bases left unmatched: 0. Germline V gene data show CDR1 as LGHNA and CDR2 as YNFKEQ. CDR3 in DNA: TGTGCCAGCAGCACTAGCGGGGGGGACACCGGGGAGCTGTTTTTT. It codes for CASSTSGGDTGELFF.

The CDR3, as DNA: TGCAGCGCCGTGACTAGCGGGGGACAAAGCTCCTACAATGAGCAGTTCTTC. The encoded protein is CSAVTSGGQSSYNEQFF. The V and J genes are TRBV29-1 and TRBJ2-1, with 12 bases aligning to TRBD2. J lost 0 bases, V lost 7 bases, and 10 bases had no gene match. Germline CDR1 and CDR2: SQVTM and ANQGSEA. There are 17 residues in the CDR3.

The chain employs TRBV5-1 and TRBJ1-1, with D perhaps TRBD1 (6 bases). There are 13 residues in the CDR3. Germline CDR1 SGHRS, CDR2 YFSETQ. Deletions cut 3 bases from V and 3 bases from J, with 9 bases between. The CDR3 here is CASSSQGDTEAFF. For the CDR3, the DNA is TGCGCCAGCAGCTCACAGGGAGACACTGAAGCTTTCTTT. Full variable domain (rest looked up from reference TRBV5-1 and TRBJ1-1): KAGVTQTPRYLIKTRGQQVTLSCSPISGHRSVSWYQQTPGQGLQFLFEYFSETQRNKGNFPGRFSGRQFSNSRSEMNVSTLELGDSALYLCASSSQGDTEAFFGQGTRLTVV.

The chain recombines TRBV6-4 with TRBJ2-1, with D possibly matching TRBD2 (6 bases). The ends were cut back, 7 bases at V and 1 base at J, with 14 bases in the middle. Germline-derived CDR1 and CDR2 are MRHNA and SNTAGT. There are 15 residues in the CDR3. This CDR3 is CASTPSGESYNEQFF. The CDR3 nucleotides are TGTGCCAGCACCCCCTCGGGGGAATCCTACAATGAGCAGTTCTTC.

The chain employs TRBV5-1 and TRBJ2-5; no clear D. Trimming shortened V by 0 bases and J by 5 bases, and 11 bases separated the two germline ends. The germline gives CDR1 SGHRS, CDR2 YFSETQ. The CDR3 length is 14 residues. This chain's CDR3 is CASSLDRPTETQYF. The CDR3 nucleotides read TGCGCCAGCAGCTTGGACAGACCTACGGAGACCCAGTACTTC. Based on the CDR3 plus reference TRBV5-1 and TRBJ2-5, the full variable domain is KAGVTQTPRYLIKTRGQQVTLSCSPISGHRSVSWYQQTPGQGLQFLFEYFSETQRNKGNFPGRFSGRQFSNSRSEMNVSTLELGDSALYLCASSLDRPTETQYFGPGTRLLVL.

V gene TRBV19 combines with J gene TRBJ2-2; D unclear. Trimming removed 8 bases at V and 7 bases at J, with 14 bases between. Germline CDR1 is LNHDA and CDR2 is SQIVND (reference sequence). The CDR3 is 13 residues long. CDR3 nucleotides: TGTGCCAGTTCCGAAATTGCAGGCGGGGAGCTGTTTTTT. Encoded protein: CASSEIAGGELFF.

As DNA, the CDR3 is TGCGCCAGCAGCCAAGAGGCTCCCCCAGGGTTCATCCACGAGCAGTACTTC. It is translated as CASSQEAPPGFIHEQYF. V usage is TRBV4-1 and J usage is TRBJ2-7; maybe TRBD1 (5 bases). The CDR3 is 17 amino acids. Deletions cut 0 bases from V and 5 bases from J, with 20 bases between. CDR1 MGHRA and CDR2 YSYEKL come from the germline V gene.

This chain uses TRBV5-1 with TRBJ1-2; tentatively, D is TRBD1 (5 bases). V was cut by 1 base and J by 5 bases, with 21 bases left in between. This CDR3 comprises 17 residues. CDR1 SGHRS and CDR2 YFSETQ come from the germline V gene. CDR3 residues: CASSLRGLGGDPYGYTF. The CDR3 DNA sequence: TGCGCCAGCAGCTTGCGCGGATTGGGAGGGGACCCTTATGGCTACACCTTC.

V gene TRBV4-1 combines with J gene TRBJ1-6, with 7 bases matching TRBD1. Looked up from germline, CDR1 is MGHRA and CDR2 is YSYEKL. Trimming cost V 3 bases and J 9 bases; bases outside gene matches: 5. CDR3 size: 14 residues. The CDR3 loop reads CASSHTGDGSPLHF. In DNA form, the CDR3 reads TGCGCCAGCAGCCATACAGGGGATGGTTCACCCCTCCACTTT.

V usage is TRBV2 and J usage is TRBJ1-3; D might be TRBD1 (5 bases). V was clipped by 2 bases and J by 0 bases, with 8 bases between them. Germline loops: CDR1 SNHLY, CDR2 FYNNEI. This CDR3 spans 15 amino acids. As DNA, the CDR3 is TGTGCCAGCAGTGAACTGACAGCCTCTGGAAACACCATATATTTT. Encoded protein: CASSELTASGNTIYF.

The chain uses TRBV9 and TRBJ2-2; D perhaps matches TRBD2 (7 bases). V dropped 6 bases and J dropped 0 bases, with 18 bases sitting between them. The CDR3 runs to 17 residues. Germline-derived CDR1 and CDR2 are SGDLS and YYNGEE. DNA of the CDR3: TGTGCCAGCAAAGGTGGCGGGGGCCCGTCGAACACCGGGGAGCTGTTTTTT. As protein: CASKGGGGPSNTGELFF. Full variable domain (outside the CDR3, taken from reference TRBV9 and TRBJ2-2): DSGVTQTPKHLITATGQRVTLRCSPRSGDLSVYWYQQSLDQGLQFLIQYYNGEERAKGNILERFSAQQFPDLHSELNLSSLELGDSALYFCASKGGGGPSNTGELFFGEGSRLTVL.

The rearrangement joins TRBV27 to TRBJ1-2, with 8 bases fitting TRBD1. The V segment lost 6 bases and the J segment 5 bases; nucleotides outside the gene matches: 11. The length of the CDR3 is 15 residues. The germline CDR1 and CDR2 sequences are MNHEY and SMNVEV (reference sequence). This CDR3 is CASRGQATVGYGYTF. The CDR3 region has the DNA TGTGCCAGCAGGGGACAGGCCACAGTAGGGTATGGCTACACCTTC.

V and J are TRBV5-1 and TRBJ2-2, with a possible D match to TRBD1 (5 bases). The V end lost 5 bases, the J end lost 6 bases, and 14 bases lay between the germline ends. There are 14 residues in the CDR3. Germline CDR1 and CDR2: SGHRS and YFSETQ. CDR3 sequence reads: CASRQDPAAGELFF. The CDR3, as DNA: TGCGCCAGCAGACAGGATCCGGCGGCCGGGGAGCTGTTTTTT. The entire variable domain, with the rest obtained from reference TRBV5-1 and TRBJ2-2, is as follows: KAGVTQTPRYLIKTRGQQVTLSCSPISGHRSVSWYQQTPGQGLQFLFEYFSETQRNKGNFPGRFSGRQFSNSRSEMNVSTLELGDSALYLCASRQDPAAGELFFGEGSRLTVL.

V usage is TRBV5-1 and J usage is TRBJ1-1; D not resolved. The CDR3 runs 13 residues. Trimming removed 1 base from V and 1 base from J, with 5 bases in between. Germline CDR1 and CDR2: SGHRS and YFSETQ. CDR3 sequence reads: CASSLYRNTEAFF. The CDR3 bases are TGCGCCAGCAGCTTGTACAGGAACACTGAAGCTTTCTTT.

V and J are TRBV7-8 and TRBJ2-1; TRBD2 agrees at 11 bases. This CDR3 is 16 amino acids long. V gave up 0 bases and J gave up 2 bases; unmatched junction bases: 0. The germline V gene has CDR1 SGHVS and CDR2 FQNEAQ. The chain's CDR3 is CASSLASGGAYNEQFF. CDR3 DNA sequence: TGTGCCAGCAGCTTAGCTAGCGGGGGGGCCTACAATGAGCAGTTCTTC.

V usage is TRBV7-2 and J usage is TRBJ2-1; 8 positions match TRBD2. CDR3 length equals 16 residues. CDR1 and CDR2 from the germline V gene are SGHTA and FQGNSA. The V and J ends lost 0 bases and 0 bases, in that order; junction bases with no gene match: 1. CDR3 DNA: TGTGCCAGCAGCTTAGCCGGGACTAGCTCCTACAATGAGCAGTTCTTC. It codes for CASSLAGTSSYNEQFF.

The rearrangement uses TRBV5-1 and TRBJ1-1; D gene ambiguous. Trimming took off 1 base at V and 0 bases at J, with 7 bases between the two ends. The CDR3 spans 14 residues. Per germline, CDR1 SGHRS and CDR2 YFSETQ. The CDR3 coding sequence is TGCGCCAGCAGCTTGCAGGTCATGAACACTGAAGCTTTCTTT. This codes for CASSLQVMNTEAFF.

CDR3 sequence reads: CASSAYRGSGELFF. In DNA, the CDR3 is TGTGCCAGCAGCGCATACAGGGGTTCCGGGGAGCTGTTTTTT. The chain links TRBV9 to TRBJ2-2, with 7 bases fitting TRBD1. Looked up from germline, CDR1 is SGDLS and CDR2 is YYNGEE. This CDR3 contains 14 residues. V lost 3 bases to trimming and J lost 6 bases; unmatched junction nucleotides: 5.

This clone was observed at least ten times. The chain links TRBV4-1 to TRBJ2-1, with D unclear. Trimming stripped 0 bases from V and 6 bases from J, with 15 bases between. CDR3 length: 16 amino acids. Germline V gives CDR1 MGHRA, CDR2 YSYEKL. For the CDR3, the DNA is TGCGCCAGCAGCCAAGAGCATACTACCTATGGCAATGAGCAGTTCTTC. Its protein product is CASSQEHTTYGNEQFF.

The chain links TRBV30 to TRBJ2-1; 8 nucleotides line up with TRBD2. CDR1 GTSNPN and CDR2 SVGIG come from the germline V gene (reference sequence). The CDR3 length is 16 residues. V was pared by 3 bases and J by 10 bases, with 17 bases of the junction left unmatched. CDR3 bases: TGTGCCTGGAGCCAAGGAGGGAATCGGGGGGGCCACGAGCAGTTCTTC. Protein product: CAWSQGGNRGGHEQFF.

This chain joins TRBV6-5 and TRBJ1-3; D not resolved. The CDR3 loop spans 13 amino acids. The germline V gene encodes CDR1 MNHEY and CDR2 SVGAGI. The V end lost 7 bases, the J end lost 0 bases, and 7 bases lay between the germline ends. In nucleotides, the CDR3 is TGTGCCAGCAATAGAGGCTCTGGAAACACCATATATTTT. This translates into CASNRGSGNTIYF.

The chain has TRBV19 and TRBJ2-3, with a weak D call TRBD1 (6 bases). This CDR3 region has 16 residues. Per germline, CDR1 LNHDA and CDR2 SQIVND (reference sequence). V was cut by 5 bases and J by 1 base, with 16 bases left in between. The CDR3 protein is CASSAHTGYGTDTQYF. Written as DNA, the CDR3 is TGTGCCAGTAGTGCCCATACAGGGTACGGCACAGATACGCAGTATTTT.

V gene TRBV11-2 combines with J gene TRBJ2-5, with D maybe TRBD2 (5 bases). V dropped 5 bases and J dropped 3 bases, with 16 bases sitting between them. Germline assignment: CDR1 SGHAT and CDR2 FQNNGV. CDR3 length equals 15 residues. The CDR3 here is CASSLNTGVKETQYF. In nucleotides, the CDR3 is TGTGCCAGCAGCCTTAATACCGGGGTGAAAGAGACCCAGTACTTC.

The rearrangement uses TRBV14 and TRBJ1-1; possible D gene TRBD1, 6 bases. CDR1 SGHDN and CDR2 FVKESK come from the germline V gene. Trimming stripped 4 bases from V and 7 bases from J, with 16 bases between. This CDR3 is 14 amino acids long. This CDR3 reads CASSLIGGGSEAFF. For the CDR3, the DNA is TGTGCCAGCAGCCTAATTGGGGGGGGCAGTGAAGCTTTCTTT.

The V gene is TRBV30, the J gene TRBJ1-5, with D possibly being TRBD1 (5 bases). CDR1 GTSNPN and CDR2 SVGIG come from the germline V gene (reference sequence). This CDR3 is 16 amino acids long. V was pared by 2 bases and J by 4 bases, with 18 bases between. In DNA form, the CDR3 reads TGTGCCTGGAGTAAAAAGCACCAGGGAGGTAATCAGCCCCAGCATTTT. Its protein is CAWSKKHQGGNQPQHF.